This T cell receptor beta chain is drawn from a study of cytomegalovirus exposure and HLA in healthy donors. Germline V CDR1 and CDR2: SNHLY, FYNNEI. The CDR3 loop spans 15 amino acids. Trimming cost V 5 bases and J 7 bases; bases outside gene matches: 10. Comment on this clone: Its antigen remains unknown.

Primers: 60 Vbeta forward and 13 Jbeta reverse. Clones were read by immunoSEQ multiplex PCR, and TCRdb kept only the in-frame ones, dropping some. Of 99,000 or so clones in the sample, approximately 82% were seen once. Study-wide results and caveats: Roughly uniform depth of sequencing across donors was assumed in presence/absence analyses.

Donors sampled were nominally healthy, though unrecorded immune exposures were likely. The chain joins TRBV2 to TRBJ2-1; 8 positions agree with TRBD1. This receptor was obtained from a man between 40 and 49 years old in good health and CMV-seropositive. Input material: PBMCs. The CDR3 DNA reads as TGTGCCAGCAGTCCCGGTGGCCAGGGGGCTAATGAGCAGTTCTTC. Its protein is CASSPGGQGANEQFF. The full variable domain, rest sourced from reference TRBV2 and TRBJ2-1, is EPEVTQTPSHQVTQMGQEVILRCVPISNHLYFYWYRQILGQKVEFLVSFYNNEISEKSEIFDDQFSVERPDGSNFTLKIRSTKLEDSAMYFCASSPGGQGANEQFFGPGTRLTVL.